The following is a TCR beta chain sequence with its context. The data stem from a study of CD8 T cells in Susac syndrome. Reverse transcription of about 0.5 to 1 ug RNA was carried out with random hexamers. A single record per CDR3 protein comes from TCRdb applying MiXCR to the immunoSEQ multiplex PCR reads. Seen here are 130,000 to 150,000 distinct CDR3 sequences, 94% observed once, and the top ten hold over 0.07%. The ends were cut back, 4 bases at V and 7 bases at J, with 15 bases in the middle. Germline lookup yields CDR1 SGDLS and CDR2 YYNGEE. This CDR3 has 13 amino acids. The V call is TRBV9, the J call TRBJ2-7, with D unresolved. The material sequenced was CD4+ T cells from PBMCs. This receptor was taken from a human donor in good health. The DNA for the CDR3 is TGTGCCAGCAGCCGGGCCTCCTTGGGGGAGCAGTACTTC. Translated, it gives CASSRASLGEQYF.